This TCR beta chain was identified in a study of regulatory T cells in long-lasting Graves disease. Across the study: Those Graves' patients who were newly diagnosed had been on antithyroid drugs under 3 months.

General study findings and limits: Persistent disease preferred TRBV28, TRBJ1-2 and TRBJ2-5.

The CDR3 covers 14 residues. Per the germline V gene, CDR1 is DFQATT and CDR2 is SNEGSKA (reference sequence). V trimming: 6 bases; J trimming: 8 bases; junction bases outside the gene matches: 11. The time point denotes: newly diagnosed GD, antithyroid drugs for less than 3 months. Construction of the TCR library relied on RNA isolated from PBMCs. Construction of TCR beta libraries relied on iRepertoire HTBI primers and on Arm-PCR targeting CDR3 regions. TCRdb recomputed calls from the multiplex PCR reads with MiXCR, one row per CDR3 protein. This repertoire shows over 400,000 distinct CDR3 sequences, about 14% found once; its top ten account for more than 15%. Points on this clonotype: Its cognate antigen is unknown. With a much larger clone just one base away, this may be a read error.

These sequences were also reported in another study, on T cells in Graves' hyperthyroidism and ophthalmopathy. That work states: RT-PCR in the first round (using the HTBI primer set) targeted the TCR CDR3.

Sequencing used peripheral blood mononuclear cells (PBMCs), obtained at new diagnosis, from a patient treated with antithyroid drugs. The V gene is TRBV20-1, the J gene TRBJ1-2; 11 positions match TRBD1. The sequence was collected from a woman aged 50 to 60 with Graves disease. CDR3 sequence: CSAPKDRGRGGYTF. In DNA form, the CDR3 reads TGCAGTGCCCCCAAGGACAGGGGGCGCGGGGGCTACACCTTC.